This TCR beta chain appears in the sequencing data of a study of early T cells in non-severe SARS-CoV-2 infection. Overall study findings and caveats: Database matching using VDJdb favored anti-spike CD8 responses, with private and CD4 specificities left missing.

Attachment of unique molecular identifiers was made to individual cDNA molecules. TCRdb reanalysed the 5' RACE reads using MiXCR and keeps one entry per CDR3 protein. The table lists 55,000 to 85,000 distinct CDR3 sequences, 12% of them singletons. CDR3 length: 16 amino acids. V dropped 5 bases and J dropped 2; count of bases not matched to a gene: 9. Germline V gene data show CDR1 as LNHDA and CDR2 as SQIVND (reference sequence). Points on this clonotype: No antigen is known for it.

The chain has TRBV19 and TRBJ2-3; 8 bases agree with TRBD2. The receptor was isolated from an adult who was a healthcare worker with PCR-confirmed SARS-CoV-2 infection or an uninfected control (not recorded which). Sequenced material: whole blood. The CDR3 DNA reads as TGTGCCAGTAGTCCGCGGGAGGACGCCCCCACAGATACGCAGTATTTT. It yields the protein CASSPREDAPTDTQYF.